A single sample is the source of the 20 T cell receptor beta chains below, sequenced in a study of shared T cell receptors in the human thymus (dated by TCRdb to about 2021). The library was made by the immunoSEQ multiplex PCR assay. This immuneACCESS table, as held by TCRdb, lists in-frame sequences with V and J called but not all clones. Of the missing ones, under half trace to an unresolved V gene in checked studies; the others have no known cause. The sample has 650,000 to 950,000 clones on record, approximately 83% of them singletons. The ten largest account for around 0.0099% of the sample. A further study also used this sample, focusing on human thymus T cells.

Sequenced sample: thymocytes. All receptors derive from a girl under three years old with a congenital heart defect. Donor details come from another sample of the same person, matched by shared clones.

V usage is TRBV4-1 and J usage is TRBJ2-7; 13 nucleotides align to TRBD2. The CDR3 extends over 19 amino acids. The germline V gene encodes CDR1 MGHRA and CDR2 YSYEKL. V gave up 0 bases and J gave up 4 bases; unmatched junction bases: 12. Written as DNA, the CDR3 is TGCGCCAGCAGCCAAGAGGGGGGACTAGCGGGGCGTCTTGGGTACGAGCAGTACTTC. As protein: CASSQEGGLAGRLGYEQYF.

The chain links TRBV10-3 to TRBJ1-4; TRBD1 is a possible D gene (5 bases). The V end lost 3 bases, the J end lost 4 bases, and 9 bases lay between the germline ends. Germline loops: CDR1 ENHRY, CDR2 SYGVKD. The CDR3 runs 14 residues. The CDR3 DNA reads TGTGCCATCAGTGACTCGGGACTTAATGAAAAACTGTTTTTT. Encoded protein: CAISDSGLNEKLFF.

The rearrangement uses TRBV19 and TRBJ1-5, with D possibly TRBD1 on 6 matching bases. The CDR3 has 14 residues. The germline V and J ends were trimmed by 3 bases and 6 bases, with 12 bases remaining between them. CDR1 LNHDA and CDR2 SQIVND come from the germline V gene (reference sequence). CDR3 in amino acids: CASSIRGGSQPQHF. CDR3 sequence (DNA): TGTGCCAGTAGTATCAGGGGTGGAAGTCAGCCCCAGCATTTT.

The V and J genes are TRBV5-1 and TRBJ1-2; D is perhaps TRBD1 (6 bases). The CDR3 is 16 amino acids. V was cut by 3 bases and J by 4 bases, with 19 bases left in between. CDR1 is SGHRS and CDR2 is YFSETQ in the germline V gene. The CDR3 loop reads CASSWASGVDFYGYTF. In DNA, the CDR3 is TGCGCCAGCAGCTGGGCATCAGGGGTTGACTTCTATGGCTACACCTTC.

In its sample, this clone was seen a few times. This chain joins TRBV19 and TRBJ1-4, with 8 positions matching TRBD1. Per germline, CDR1 LNHDA and CDR2 SQIVND (reference sequence). Trimming took 6 bases from V and 8 from J; bases not matched to a gene: 8. This CDR3 region has 14 residues. The CDR3 here is CASSRTGSNEKLFF. CDR3 bases: TGTGCCAGTAGCCGGACAGGGTCCAACGAAAAACTGTTTTTT. The variable domain in full, with the rest retrieved from reference TRBV19 and TRBJ1-4, is DGGITQSPKYLFRKEGQNVTLSCEQNLNHDAMYWYRQDPGQGLRLIYYSQIVNDFQKGDIAEGYSVSREKKESFPLTVTSAQKNPTAFYLCASSRTGSNEKLFFGSGTQLSVL.

V and J are TRBV28 and TRBJ2-3; TRBD1 matches at 7 bases. This CDR3 region has 15 residues. V shed 3 bases and J 2 bases; nucleotides not matched to a gene: 5. Germline CDR1 and CDR2: MDHEN and SYDVKM. The chain's CDR3 is CASSFLTGTTDTQYF. For the CDR3, the DNA is TGTGCCAGCAGTTTCCTGACAGGGACCACAGATACGCAGTATTTT.

This sequence joins TRBV6-1 and TRBJ2-5, with 7 positions matching TRBD2. CDR1 and CDR2 (germline): MNHNS, SASEGT. Losses at the gene ends were 7 bases for V and 5 bases for J; bases not matched to a gene: 7. This CDR3 region has 13 residues. CDR3 residues: CASIPGRGETQYF. The CDR3 bases are TGTGCCAGCATTCCAGGGCGGGGGGAGACCCAGTACTTC.

The J gene is TRBJ2-7, the V gene TRBV25-1, with D unresolved. Germline assignment: CDR1 MGHDK and CDR2 SYGVNS. V lost 4 bases to trimming and J lost 3 bases, with 10 bases between them. This CDR3 has 13 residues. The CDR3, as DNA: TGTGCCAGCAGTGGAGACTGGAGCTACGAGCAGTACTTC. Translating it yields CASSGDWSYEQYF.

V and J are TRBV28 and TRBJ2-4; D is possibly TRBD1 (5 bases). V lost 10 bases and J 0 bases, leaving 25 bases between the germline ends. The CDR3 has 18 residues. The germline V gene encodes CDR1 MDHEN and CDR2 SYDVKM. As DNA, the CDR3 is TGTGCCACCCTCAGGGCGCAGCACCTACCTTTAGCCAAAAACATTCAGTACTTC. It is translated as CATLRAQHLPLAKNIQYF.

The J gene is TRBJ1-1, the V gene TRBV6-1; D might be TRBD1 (6 bases). The CDR3 consists of 16 residues. The V and J ends lost 0 bases and 1 base respectively, with 12 bases between them. Per the germline V gene, CDR1 is MNHNS and CDR2 is SASEGT. The CDR3 bases are TGTGCCAGCAGTGAAGCGCATCGACAGGCGAACACTGAAGCTTTCTTT. Translation: CASSEAHRQANTEAFF.

This chain links TRBV28 with TRBJ1-6, with 10 bases lining up with TRBD1. The CDR3 runs to 18 residues. J gave up 5 bases and V 3 bases, and 10 bases lay outside the gene matches. Germline-derived CDR1 and CDR2 are MDHEN and SYDVKM. CDR3 sequence: CASSFRQGARNDNSPLHF. The DNA for the CDR3 is TGTGCCAGCAGTTTTCGACAGGGGGCGCGTAACGATAATTCACCCCTCCACTTT.

The CDR3 spells CASSLTQGAGLYNEQFF. DNA for the CDR3: TGTGCCAGCAGCTTGACACAGGGAGCGGGACTTTACAATGAGCAGTTCTTC. The gene calls are TRBV5-6 and TRBJ2-1, with D possibly matching TRBD2 (7 bases). Looked up from germline, CDR1 is SGHDT and CDR2 is YYEEEE. There are 17 residues in the CDR3. With 1 base removed from V and 4 bases from J, the gap between germline ends came to 18 bases.

The rearrangement links TRBV2 to TRBJ2-3; D gene ambiguous. Trimming stripped 4 bases from V and 0 bases from J, with 11 bases between. CDR3 size: 15 residues. Germline values: CDR1 SNHLY, CDR2 FYNNEI. CDR3 region: CASSGGRGSTDTQYF. The CDR3 DNA reads as TGTGCCAGCAGTGGAGGTCGCGGTAGCACAGATACGCAGTATTTT.

The gene calls are TRBV10-2 and TRBJ2-6; the match to TRBD1 covers 10 bases. Unmatched junction bases numbered 18, after V lost 7 bases and J lost 3 bases. This CDR3 comprises 20 residues. Germline CDR1 is WSHSY and CDR2 is SAAADI. CDR3 sequence: CASIAFGTGVGNFGANVLTF. The CDR3 DNA reads as TGCGCCAGCATTGCTTTTGGGACAGGGGTTGGTAACTTTGGGGCCAACGTCCTGACTTTC.

There are a few counts of this clone. The chain has TRBV29-1 and TRBJ1-1; TRBD1 might be the D (6 bases). The CDR3 loop spans 14 amino acids. V lost 6 bases to trimming and J lost 4 bases, with 18 bases between them. The germline V gene encodes CDR1 SQVTM and CDR2 ANQGSEA. The CDR3 sequence is CSVADSPRGTEAFF. In DNA form, the CDR3 reads TGCAGCGTCGCGGACAGCCCGAGGGGCACTGAAGCTTTCTTT.

This rearrangement joins TRBV11-3 to TRBJ2-1; D might be TRBD2 (6 bases). Between the trimmed V and J ends, which lost 1 base and 8 bases, there was a span of 27 bases. Germline lookup yields CDR1 SGHNT and CDR2 YENEEA. The CDR3 spans 19 residues. CDR3 in amino acids: CASSLVRLVGRLGLDEQFF. The CDR3 nucleotides are TGTGCCAGCAGCTTAGTCCGACTGGTTGGGAGGTTAGGTCTGGATGAGCAGTTCTTC.

The V and J genes are TRBV28 and TRBJ2-7, with TRBD1 matching over 7 bases. This CDR3 comprises 11 residues. J lost 4 bases, V lost 9 bases, and 3 bases had no gene match. From germline, CDR1 is MDHEN and CDR2 SYDVKM. CDR3 sequence (DNA): TGTGCCAGTCGGGACAGTTACGAGCAGTACTTC. Translated, it gives CASRDSYEQYF.

V usage is TRBV11-2 and J usage is TRBJ1-2; 7 nucleotides line up with TRBD1. Germline CDR1 SGHAT, CDR2 FQNNGV. Trimming removed 0 bases from V and 5 bases from J; junction bases left unmatched: 9. The CDR3 is 16 amino acids. The CDR3 loop is CASSLDIRGTEYGYTF. As DNA, the CDR3 is TGTGCCAGCAGCTTAGATATCAGGGGGACAGAGTATGGCTACACCTTC. Filled out from reference TRBV11-2 and TRBJ1-2, the complete variable domain reads EAGVAQSPRYKIIEKRQSVAFWCNPISGHATLYWYQQILGQGPKLLIQFQNNGVVDDSQLPKDRFSAERLKGVDSTLKIQPAKLEDSAVYLCASSLDIRGTEYGYTFGSGTRLTVV.

This clone was detected once. The CDR3 reads CASSPRQAAYEQYF. The CDR3 region has the DNA TGTGCCAGCAGCCCGAGACAGGCGGCCTACGAGCAGTACTTC. The chain links TRBV11-1 to TRBJ2-7; the D gene is possibly TRBD1 (6 bases). Trimming removed 5 bases at V and 2 bases at J, with 13 bases between. CDR1 and CDR2 (germline): SGHAT, FQDESV (reference sequence). This CDR3 region has 14 residues.

This chain connects TRBV7-8 to TRBJ2-7, with 9 bases that match TRBD1. Germline trimming cut 4 bases from V and 0 bases from J; bases unmatched to any gene: 13. Germline CDR1 is SGHVS and CDR2 is FQNEAQ. The CDR3 contains 18 residues. The CDR3: CASSWDPLGTGTSYEQYF. As DNA, the CDR3 is TGTGCCAGCAGCTGGGACCCACTCGGGACAGGGACCTCCTACGAGCAGTACTTC.